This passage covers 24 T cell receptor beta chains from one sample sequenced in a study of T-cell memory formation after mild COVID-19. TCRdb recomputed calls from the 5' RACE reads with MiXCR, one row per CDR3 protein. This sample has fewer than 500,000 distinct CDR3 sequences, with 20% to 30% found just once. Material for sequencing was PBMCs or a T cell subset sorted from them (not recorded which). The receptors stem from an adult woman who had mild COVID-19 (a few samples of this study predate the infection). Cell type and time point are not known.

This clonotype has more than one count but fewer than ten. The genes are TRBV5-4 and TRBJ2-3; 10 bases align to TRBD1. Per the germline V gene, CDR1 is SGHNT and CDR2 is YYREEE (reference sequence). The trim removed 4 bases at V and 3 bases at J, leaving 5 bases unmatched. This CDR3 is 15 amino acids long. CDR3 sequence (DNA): TGTGCCAGCAGCGAAGACAGGGGGCGAACAGATACGCAGTATTTT. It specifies CASSEDRGRTDTQYF.

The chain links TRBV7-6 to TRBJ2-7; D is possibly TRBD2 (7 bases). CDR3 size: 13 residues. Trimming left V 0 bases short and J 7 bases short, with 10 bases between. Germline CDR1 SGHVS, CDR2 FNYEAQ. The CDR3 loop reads CASSLAGGREQYF. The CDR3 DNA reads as TGTGCCAGCAGCTTAGCGGGGGGGCGGGAGCAGTACTTC.

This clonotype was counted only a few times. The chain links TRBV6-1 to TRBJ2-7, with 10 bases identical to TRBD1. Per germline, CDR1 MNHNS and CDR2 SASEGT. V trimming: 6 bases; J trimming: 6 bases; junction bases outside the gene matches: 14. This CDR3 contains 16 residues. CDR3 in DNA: TGTGCCAGCAGGGGGGACAGGGGATCCGGGCCTGTCGAGCAGTACTTC. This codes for CASRGDRGSGPVEQYF.

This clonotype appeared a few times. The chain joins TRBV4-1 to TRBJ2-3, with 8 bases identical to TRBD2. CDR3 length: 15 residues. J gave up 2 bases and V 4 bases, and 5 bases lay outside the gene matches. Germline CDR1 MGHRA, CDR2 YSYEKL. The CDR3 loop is CASSRSGGFTDTQYF. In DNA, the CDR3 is TGCGCCAGCAGCCGAAGCGGGGGATTCACAGATACGCAGTATTTT.

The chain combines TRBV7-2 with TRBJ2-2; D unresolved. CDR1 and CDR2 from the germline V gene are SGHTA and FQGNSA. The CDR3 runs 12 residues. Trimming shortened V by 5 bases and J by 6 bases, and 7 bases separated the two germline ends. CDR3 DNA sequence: TGTGCCAGCAGCGTATACGCCGGGGAGCTGTTTTTT. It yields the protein CASSVYAGELFF.

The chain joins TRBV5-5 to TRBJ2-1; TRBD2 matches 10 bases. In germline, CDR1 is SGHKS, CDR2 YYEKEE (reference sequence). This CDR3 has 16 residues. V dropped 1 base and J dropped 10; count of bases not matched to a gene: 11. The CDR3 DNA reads TGTGCCAGCAGCTTGCTTCCTAGCGGGAGTTCATGGGAGCAGTTCTTC. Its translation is CASSLLPSGSSWEQFF.

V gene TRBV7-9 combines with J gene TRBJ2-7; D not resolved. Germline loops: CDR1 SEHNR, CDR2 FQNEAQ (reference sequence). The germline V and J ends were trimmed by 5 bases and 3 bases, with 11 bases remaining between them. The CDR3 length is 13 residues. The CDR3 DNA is TGTGCCAGCAGCCCTCCAGAACTCTACGAGCAGTACTTC. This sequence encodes CASSPPELYEQYF.

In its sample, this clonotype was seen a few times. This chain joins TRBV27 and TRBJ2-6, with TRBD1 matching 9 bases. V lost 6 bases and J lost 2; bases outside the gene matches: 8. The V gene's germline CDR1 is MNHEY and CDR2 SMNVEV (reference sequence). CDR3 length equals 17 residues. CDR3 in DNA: TGTGCCAGCAGCAACAGGGGGCTGCGAGCTGGGGCCAACGTCCTGACTTTC. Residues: CASSNRGLRAGANVLTF.

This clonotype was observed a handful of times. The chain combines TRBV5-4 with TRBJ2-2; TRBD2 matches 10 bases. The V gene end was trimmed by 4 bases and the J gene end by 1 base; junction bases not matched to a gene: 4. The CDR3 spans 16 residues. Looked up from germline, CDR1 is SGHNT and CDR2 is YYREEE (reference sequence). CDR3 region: CASSLRLAGNTGELFF. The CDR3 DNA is TGTGCCAGCAGCCTAAGACTAGCGGGGAACACCGGGGAGCTGTTTTTT.

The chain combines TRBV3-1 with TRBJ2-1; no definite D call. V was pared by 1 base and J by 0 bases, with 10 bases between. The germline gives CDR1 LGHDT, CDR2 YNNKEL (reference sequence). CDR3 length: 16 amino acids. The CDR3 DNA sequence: TGTGCCAGCAGCCAAGTAACAGTCAGCTCCTACAATGAGCAGTTCTTC. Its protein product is CASSQVTVSSYNEQFF.

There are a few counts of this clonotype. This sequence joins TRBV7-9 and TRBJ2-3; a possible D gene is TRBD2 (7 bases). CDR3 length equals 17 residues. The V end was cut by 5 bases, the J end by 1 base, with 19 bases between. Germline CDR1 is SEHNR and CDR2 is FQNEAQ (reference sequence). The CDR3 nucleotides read TGTGCCAGCAGCCTAGGACAGCCTAGCGGCCGCACAGATACGCAGTATTTT. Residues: CASSLGQPSGRTDTQYF.

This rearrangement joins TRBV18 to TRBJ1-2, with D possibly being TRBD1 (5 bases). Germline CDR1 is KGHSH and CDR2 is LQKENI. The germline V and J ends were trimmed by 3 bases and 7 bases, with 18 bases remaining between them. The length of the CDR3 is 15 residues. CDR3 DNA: TGTGCCAGCTCACCGACGGCCATTGGGGACTCTGGCTACACCTTC. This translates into CASSPTAIGDSGYTF. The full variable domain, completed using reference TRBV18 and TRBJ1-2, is NAGVMQNPRHLVRRRGQEARLRCSPMKGHSHVYWYRQLPEEGLKFMVYLQKENIIDESGMPKERFSAEFPKEGPSILRIQQVVRGDSAAYFCASSPTAIGDSGYTFGSGTRLTVV.

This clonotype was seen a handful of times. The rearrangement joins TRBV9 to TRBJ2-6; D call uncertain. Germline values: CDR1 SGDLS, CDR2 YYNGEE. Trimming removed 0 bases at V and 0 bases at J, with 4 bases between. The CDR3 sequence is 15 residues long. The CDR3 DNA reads TGTGCCAGCAGCGTAGTTCTCTCTGGGGCCAACGTCCTGACTTTC. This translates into CASSVVLSGANVLTF.

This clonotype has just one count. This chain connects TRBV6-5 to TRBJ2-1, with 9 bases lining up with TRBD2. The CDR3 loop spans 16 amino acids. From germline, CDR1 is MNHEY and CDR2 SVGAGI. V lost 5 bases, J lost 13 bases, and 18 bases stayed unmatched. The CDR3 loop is CASSKVPAGGQGVQFF. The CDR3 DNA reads TGTGCCAGCAGTAAAGTGCCAGCGGGAGGCCAGGGGGTACAGTTCTTC.

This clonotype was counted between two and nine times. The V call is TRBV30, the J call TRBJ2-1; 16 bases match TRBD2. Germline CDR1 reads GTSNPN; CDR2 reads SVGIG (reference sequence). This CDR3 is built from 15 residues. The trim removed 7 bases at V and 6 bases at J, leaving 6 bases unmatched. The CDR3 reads CASPGLAGGGNEQFF. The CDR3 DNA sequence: TGTGCCTCTCCGGGACTAGCGGGAGGGGGCAATGAGCAGTTCTTC.

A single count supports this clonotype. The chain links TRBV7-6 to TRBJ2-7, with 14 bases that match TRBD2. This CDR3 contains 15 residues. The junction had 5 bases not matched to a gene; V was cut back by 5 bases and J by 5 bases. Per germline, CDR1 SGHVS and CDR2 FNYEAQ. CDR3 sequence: CASSQGLAGAHEQYF. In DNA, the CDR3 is TGTGCCAGCAGCCAGGGACTAGCGGGAGCCCACGAGCAGTACTTC.

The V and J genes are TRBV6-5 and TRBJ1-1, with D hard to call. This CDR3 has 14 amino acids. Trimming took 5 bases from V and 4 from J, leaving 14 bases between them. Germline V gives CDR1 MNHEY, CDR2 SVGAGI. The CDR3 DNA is TGTGCCAGCAGTGTCACCACAGTCCCCACTGAAGCTTTCTTT. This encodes CASSVTTVPTEAFF.

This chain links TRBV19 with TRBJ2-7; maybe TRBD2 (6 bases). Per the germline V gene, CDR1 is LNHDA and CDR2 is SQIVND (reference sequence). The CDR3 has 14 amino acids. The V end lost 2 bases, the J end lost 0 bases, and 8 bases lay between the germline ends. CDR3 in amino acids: CASSISGSSYEQYF. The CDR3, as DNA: TGTGCCAGTAGTATATCCGGGAGCTCCTACGAGCAGTACTTC. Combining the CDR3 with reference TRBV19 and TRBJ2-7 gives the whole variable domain DGGITQSPKYLFRKEGQNVTLSCEQNLNHDAMYWYRQDPGQGLRLIYYSQIVNDFQKGDIAEGYSVSREKKESFPLTVTSAQKNPTAFYLCASSISGSSYEQYFGPGTRLTVT.

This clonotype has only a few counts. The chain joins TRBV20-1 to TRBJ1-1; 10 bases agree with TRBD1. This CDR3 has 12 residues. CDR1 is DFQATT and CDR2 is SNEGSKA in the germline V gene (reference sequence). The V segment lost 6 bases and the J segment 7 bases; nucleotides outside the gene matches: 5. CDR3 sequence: CSAKTGGYEAFF. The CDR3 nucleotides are TGCAGTGCAAAGACAGGGGGCTATGAAGCTTTCTTT.

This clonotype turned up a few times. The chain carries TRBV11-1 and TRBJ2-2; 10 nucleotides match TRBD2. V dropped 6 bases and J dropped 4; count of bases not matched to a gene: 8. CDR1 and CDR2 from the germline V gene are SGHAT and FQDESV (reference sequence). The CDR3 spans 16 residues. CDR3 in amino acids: CASSPPGLASTGELFF. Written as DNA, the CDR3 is TGTGCCAGCAGTCCTCCGGGACTAGCGTCCACCGGGGAGCTGTTTTTT.

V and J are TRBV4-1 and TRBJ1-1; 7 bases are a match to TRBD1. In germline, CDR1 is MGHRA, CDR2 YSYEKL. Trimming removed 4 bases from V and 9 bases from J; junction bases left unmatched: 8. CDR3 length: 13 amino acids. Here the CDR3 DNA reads TGCGCCAGCAGCCCGCTAAACAGGGGCCAAGCTTTCTTT. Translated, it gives CASSPLNRGQAFF.

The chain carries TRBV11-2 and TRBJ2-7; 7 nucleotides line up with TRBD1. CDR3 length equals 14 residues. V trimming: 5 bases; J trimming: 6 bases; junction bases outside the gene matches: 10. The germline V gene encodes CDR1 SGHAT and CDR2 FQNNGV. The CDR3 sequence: CASSHGQDTREQYF. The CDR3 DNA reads TGTGCCAGCAGCCACGGACAGGACACACGCGAGCAGTACTTC. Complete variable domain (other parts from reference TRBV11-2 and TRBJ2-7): EAGVAQSPRYKIIEKRQSVAFWCNPISGHATLYWYQQILGQGPKLLIQFQNNGVVDDSQLPKDRFSAERLKGVDSTLKIQPAKLEDSAVYLCASSHGQDTREQYFGPGTRLTVT.

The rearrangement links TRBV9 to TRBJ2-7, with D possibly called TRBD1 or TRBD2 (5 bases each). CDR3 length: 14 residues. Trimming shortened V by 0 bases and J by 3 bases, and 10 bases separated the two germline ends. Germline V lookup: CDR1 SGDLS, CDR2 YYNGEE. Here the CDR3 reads CASSVDGGSYEQYF. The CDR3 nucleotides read TGTGCCAGCAGCGTAGATGGGGGTAGCTACGAGCAGTACTTC.

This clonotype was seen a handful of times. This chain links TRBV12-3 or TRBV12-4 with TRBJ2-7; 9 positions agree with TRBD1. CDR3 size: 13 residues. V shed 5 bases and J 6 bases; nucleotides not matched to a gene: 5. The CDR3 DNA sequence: TGTGCCAGCAGTACCGGGACAGGGCTCGAGCAGTACTTC. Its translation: CASSTGTGLEQYF.